A single sample is the source of the 4 T cell receptor beta chains below, sequenced in a study of PD-1 blockade in classical Hodgkin lymphoma. Libraries were prepared by immunoSEQ multiplex PCR; TCRdb keeps only in-frame clonotypes and omits some of them. Of fewer than 25,000 clones detected, approximately 80% appear once; the ten largest clones hold approximately 6.4%. The patients all showed relapse after autologous stem cell transplantation, while their brentuximab vedotin exposure varied. The specimen comprised peripheral blood mononuclear cells (PBMCs), sampled at baseline. Receptor source: a human donor with classical Hodgkin lymphoma.

The V and J genes are TRBV2 and TRBJ1-6, with D hard to call. CDR3 length: 15 amino acids. With 7 bases removed from V and 2 bases from J, the gap between germline ends came to 12 bases. Germline V lookup: CDR1 SNHLY, CDR2 FYNNEI. The CDR3 region is CASNGEGTYNSPLHF. Here the CDR3 DNA reads TGTGCCAGCAATGGGGAAGGGACCTATAATTCACCCCTCCACTTT.

The J gene is TRBJ1-1, the V gene TRBV15; no clear D gene. The CDR3 runs 14 residues. V was clipped by 1 base and J by 7 bases, with 13 bases between them. Germline CDR1 and CDR2: LNHNV and YYDKDF (reference sequence). This CDR3 reads CATSRVSGRNEAFF. The CDR3 nucleotides read TGTGCCACCAGCAGAGTTTCGGGGAGGAATGAAGCTTTCTTT.

The genes are TRBV10-3 and TRBJ1-4; 7 bases match TRBD1. The CDR3 sequence is 16 residues long. CDR1 is ENHRY, CDR2 SYGVKD, per germline. Losses at the gene ends were 0 bases for V and 8 bases for J; bases not matched to a gene: 9. The CDR3 sequence: CAISESIGTAGEKLFF. The CDR3 coding sequence is TGTGCCATCAGTGAGTCGATTGGGACAGCTGGCGAAAAACTGTTTTTT.

V and J are TRBV6-5 and TRBJ1-2; D may be TRBD1 (6 bases). Germline CDR1 is MNHEY and CDR2 is SVGAGI. The germline V and J ends were trimmed by 2 bases and 7 bases, with 17 bases remaining between them. This CDR3 is 15 amino acids long. The CDR3 DNA reads as TGTGCCAGCAGTTACCAGGGACATCACGGCGGTGGCTACACCTTC. Protein: CASSYQGHHGGGYTF.